The present entry profiles one T cell receptor (beta chain) with its context. Trimming took 7 bases from V and 5 from J; bases not matched to a gene: 5. Germline loops: CDR1 SQVTM, CDR2 ANQGSEA. CDR3 length equals 12 residues. These data are taken from a study of blood T cell repertoires in COVID-19. Clones were sequenced by immunoSEQ multiplex PCR, and TCRdb holds only the in-frame ones, with some missing. Of about 210,000 clones in the sample, about nine tenths were seen once. The genes are TRBV29-1 and TRBJ1-5, with TRBD1 identical over 7 bases. The clonotype originates from a woman aged 35 to 49 with acute or convalescent COVID-19. Sequenced input: peripheral blood. The CDR3 sequence is CSGGQVHQPQHF. CDR3 coding DNA: TGCAGCGGAGGACAGGTTCATCAGCCCCAGCATTTT.